This T cell receptor beta chain was captured by sequencing in a study of a mutant IDH1 vaccine in newly diagnosed glioma. As for the study in general: Eight vaccine injections were given to patients in weeks 1, 3, 5, 7, 11, 15, 19 and 23. Vaccines were begun 4-6 weeks after radiotherapy alone, or with temozolomide cycles. A roughly 60% male, about 40% female split and a mean age of about 40 years characterized treated patients.

Findings of the study overall: Apparently, pseudoprogression bore no relation to changes among the top peripheral T cell clonotypes.

This clone appeared a few times. Its matching antigen is unknown. Documented time point: week 11, during vaccination. Topical imiquimod accompanied each vaccine dose, which consisted of 300 ug of mutant IDH1 20-mer peptide. V was trimmed by 2 bases and J by 0 bases, leaving 11 bases between them. This CDR3 is 15 amino acids long. The germline gives CDR1 SGHDT, CDR2 YYEEEE. The data were produced by immunoSEQ multiplex PCR, yet TCRdb's version contains in-frame clones alone and is incomplete. The repertoire holds around 27,000 clones, with about 77% as singletons. This specimen consisted of PBMCs, obtained from a glioma patient whose treatment included an IDH1 peptide vaccine. This receptor was identified in a woman aged 18 to 35 with glioma. The chain recombines TRBV5-6 with TRBJ1-1; D not resolved. CDR3 DNA: TGTGCCAGCAGCTTTCCCAGCTCAATGAACACTGAAGCTTTCTTT. Its protein product is CASSFPSSMNTEAFF.